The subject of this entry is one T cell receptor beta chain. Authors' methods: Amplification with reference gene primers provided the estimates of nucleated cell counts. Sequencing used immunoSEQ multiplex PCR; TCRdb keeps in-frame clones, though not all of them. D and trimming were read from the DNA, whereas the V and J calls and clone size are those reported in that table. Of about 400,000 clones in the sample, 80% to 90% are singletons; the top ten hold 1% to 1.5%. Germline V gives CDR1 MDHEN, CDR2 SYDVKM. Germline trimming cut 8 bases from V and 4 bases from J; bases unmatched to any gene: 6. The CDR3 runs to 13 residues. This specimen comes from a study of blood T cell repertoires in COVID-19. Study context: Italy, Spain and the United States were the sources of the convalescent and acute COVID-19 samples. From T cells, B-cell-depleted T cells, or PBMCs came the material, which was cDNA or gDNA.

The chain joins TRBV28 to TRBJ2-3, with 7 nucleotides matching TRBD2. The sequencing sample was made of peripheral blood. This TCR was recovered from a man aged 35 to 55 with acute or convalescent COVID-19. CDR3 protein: CASCPRGADTQYF. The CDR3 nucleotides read TGTGCCAGCTGCCCCCGGGGGGCAGATACGCAGTATTTT.